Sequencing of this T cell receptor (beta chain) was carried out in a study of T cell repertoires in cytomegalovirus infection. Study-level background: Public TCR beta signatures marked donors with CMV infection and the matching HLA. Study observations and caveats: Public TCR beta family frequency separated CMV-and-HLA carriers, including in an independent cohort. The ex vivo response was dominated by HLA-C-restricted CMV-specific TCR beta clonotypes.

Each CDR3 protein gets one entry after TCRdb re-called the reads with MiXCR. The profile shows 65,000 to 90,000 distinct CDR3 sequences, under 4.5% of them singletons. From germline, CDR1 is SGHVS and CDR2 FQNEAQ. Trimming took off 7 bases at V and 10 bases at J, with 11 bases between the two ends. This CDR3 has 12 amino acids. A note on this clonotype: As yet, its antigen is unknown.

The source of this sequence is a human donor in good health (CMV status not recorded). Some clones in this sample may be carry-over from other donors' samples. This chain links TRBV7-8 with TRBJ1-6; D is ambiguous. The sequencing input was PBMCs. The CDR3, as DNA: TGTGCCAGCAACCACCCGGGGTCACCCCTCCACTTT. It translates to CASNHPGSPLHF.